The source of this T cell receptor beta chain is a study of shared clonotypes between healthy human individuals. Using approximately 200 ng DNA, some 30,000 T cell genomes, the sorted-subset replicate PCRs were run. Measured with immunoSEQ multiplex PCR; TCRdb has only the in-frame clones, and not every one. The sample carries 2 million to 3 million clones, 80% to 95% recorded once. As concerns this clone: Its antigen remains unknown.

Study outcomes and limitations: A few donors held approximately 4.6% of naive CD4 clonotypes in common.

Donation came from healthy HIV-negative adults that had no recent acute infections or vaccinations. The sample comprised naive CD4+ T cells from PBMCs. Subset denoted: CD45RA+ positively selected. This receptor was identified in a man younger than 35 in good health. Some clones in this sample may be carry-over from other donors' samples.

CDR3 sequence (DNA): TGCGCCAGCAGCACGAGACAGACAACTAATGAAAAACTGTTTTTT. Its protein is CASSTRQTTNEKLFF. The chain couples TRBV5-1 to TRBJ1-4; tentative D call: TRBD1 (5 bases). CDR1 and CDR2 (germline): SGHRS, YFSETQ. V lost 4 bases and J 0 bases, leaving 10 bases between the germline ends. This CDR3 contains 15 residues. Drawing the rest from reference TRBV5-1 and TRBJ1-4, the complete variable domain is KAGVTQTPRYLIKTRGQQVTLSCSPISGHRSVSWYQQTPGQGLQFLFEYFSETQRNKGNFPGRFSGRQFSNSRSEMNVSTLELGDSALYLCASSTRQTTNEKLFFGSGTQLSVL.